Following are 21 T cell receptor beta chains from one sample sequenced in a study of technical replicates of blood from a handful of donors. This table comes from immunoSEQ multiplex PCR, and its TCRdb copy is limited to in-frame clones, with some not included. The table shows about 70,000 clones, with 80% to 95% occurring only once. Sequenced input: T cells isolated from PBMCs. The receptors stem from a human donor in good health.

The chain links TRBV27 to TRBJ2-1; TRBD1 matches at 7 bases. This CDR3 spans 14 amino acids. The junction had 2 bases not matched to a gene; V was cut back by 1 base and J by 5 bases. Looked up from germline, CDR1 is MNHEY and CDR2 is SMNVEV (reference sequence). CDR3 in amino acids: CASSLLGQHNEQFF. CDR3 DNA: TGTGCCAGCAGTTTATTGGGACAGCACAATGAGCAGTTCTTC.

J is TRBJ2-7 and V is TRBV6-6; 7 nucleotides line up with TRBD2. J gave up 2 bases and V 4 bases, and 8 bases lay outside the gene matches. CDR3 size: 15 residues. The germline CDR1 and CDR2 sequences are MNHNY and SVGAGI (reference sequence). The CDR3 DNA follows: TGTGCCAGCAGTTCGGGACTAACATACACCTACGAGCAGTACTTC. It codes for CASSSGLTYTYEQYF.

The V gene is TRBV27, the J gene TRBJ1-5, with D possibly being TRBD1 (5 bases). Germline assignment: CDR1 MNHEY and CDR2 SMNVEV (reference sequence). The V end was cut by 6 bases, the J end by 2 bases, with 14 bases between. The CDR3 sequence is 15 residues long. DNA for the CDR3: TGTGCCAGCAGCAGGGTTTATGGCGGCAATCAGCCCCAGCATTTT. Amino acid sequence: CASSRVYGGNQPQHF.

This chain links TRBV7-6 with TRBJ1-1, with D hard to call. In germline, CDR1 is SGHVS, CDR2 FNYEAQ. CDR3 length equals 14 residues. Trimming pared 5 bases from V and 1 base from J, leaving 11 bases between. CDR3 sequence reads: CASSPGGRNTEAFF. In nucleotides, the CDR3 is TGTGCCAGCAGCCCCGGAGGACGGAACACTGAAGCTTTCTTT.

The chain carries TRBV27 and TRBJ2-3; 7 positions match TRBD2. The germline CDR1 and CDR2 sequences are MNHEY and SMNVEV (reference sequence). With 6 bases clipped from V and 4 bases from J, the junction kept 19 bases outside the gene matches. The CDR3 totals 18 residues. CDR3 in DNA: TGTGCCAGCAGCTCTCTGTGGGCGGTAGCGGGTATCCCAGATACGCAGTATTTT. It translates to CASSSLWAVAGIPDTQYF.

The rearrangement joins TRBV10-1 to TRBJ1-1; D unresolved. Trimming cost V 2 bases and J 5 bases, with 12 bases left between them. CDR3 length equals 14 residues. Germline V gene data show CDR1 as WNHNN and CDR2 as SYGVQD (reference sequence). CDR3 region: CASSEGLGSTEAFF. The DNA for the CDR3 is TGCGCCAGCAGTGAGGGTTTGGGGAGTACTGAAGCTTTCTTT.

The gene calls are TRBV5-6 and TRBJ2-7; no clear D. The CDR3 runs to 13 residues. Germline assignment: CDR1 SGHDT and CDR2 YYEEEE. V gave up 3 bases and J gave up 3 bases, with 10 bases separating them. This CDR3 is CASSSILYYEQYF. The CDR3 coding sequence is TGTGCCAGCAGCTCGATCCTATACTACGAGCAGTACTTC.

The chain employs TRBV30 and TRBJ2-7; the match to TRBD2 covers 11 bases. The ends lost 7 bases at V and 2 bases at J; junction bases unmatched: 7. The CDR3 runs 14 residues. In germline, CDR1 is GTSNPN, CDR2 SVGIG (reference sequence). CDR3 sequence reads: CASNLAGGPYEQYF. The CDR3 nucleotides read TGTGCCTCCAATTTAGCGGGAGGGCCCTACGAGCAGTACTTC.

The V and J genes are TRBV30 and TRBJ2-6, with no clear D. The germline CDR1 and CDR2 sequences are GTSNPN and SVGIG (reference sequence). V lost 0 bases and J 0 bases, leaving 12 bases between the germline ends. This CDR3 has 17 amino acids. The CDR3 DNA follows: TGTGCCTGGAGTGTACTGAAATTGAGCTCTGGGGCCAACGTCCTGACTTTC. It encodes CAWSVLKLSSGANVLTF.

The chain carries TRBV20-1 and TRBJ2-7; D is ambiguous. The CDR3 is 10 residues long. CDR1 DFQATT and CDR2 SNEGSKA come from the germline V gene (reference sequence). Trimming cost V 3 bases and J 3 bases, with 3 bases left between them. The CDR3 protein is CSASLYEQYF. The CDR3, as DNA: TGCAGTGCTAGTCTCTACGAGCAGTACTTC.

The rearrangement joins TRBV11-3 to TRBJ2-1; 9 bases are a match to TRBD2. Trimming at V came to 4 bases and at J to 3 bases, leaving 7 bases not matched to a gene. This CDR3 has 16 amino acids. CDR1 SGHNT and CDR2 YENEEA come from the germline V gene. The CDR3 here is CASSSAGTSNYNEQFF. CDR3 nucleotides: TGTGCCAGCAGCTCGGCCGGGACTAGCAACTACAATGAGCAGTTCTTC. Based on the CDR3 plus reference TRBV11-3 and TRBJ2-1, the full variable domain is EAGVVQSPRYKIIEKKQPVAFWCNPISGHNTLYWYLQNLGQGPELLIRYENEEAVDDSQLPKDRFSAERLKGVDSTLKIQPAELGDSAVYLCASSSAGTSNYNEQFFGPGTRLTVL.

The chain carries TRBV10-1 and TRBJ1-1; 7 bases are shared with TRBD1. There are 13 residues in the CDR3. V shed 6 bases and J 4 bases; nucleotides not matched to a gene: 5. Looked up from germline, CDR1 is WNHNN and CDR2 is SYGVQD (reference sequence). The CDR3 DNA sequence: TGCGCCAGCAGGGACAACAGGGGCACTGAAGCTTTCTTT. This codes for CASRDNRGTEAFF.

The CDR3: CASSVGAGAYYNEQFF. The CDR3 nucleotides are TGTGCCAGCAGCGTAGGTGCGGGAGCCTATTACAATGAGCAGTTCTTC. The chain links TRBV9 to TRBJ2-1, with TRBD2 identical over 7 bases. Trimming removed 0 bases from V and 4 bases from J; junction bases left unmatched: 7. The CDR3 totals 16 residues. Germline V gives CDR1 SGDLS, CDR2 YYNGEE.

The rearrangement joins TRBV4-1 to TRBJ2-7; no clear D gene. The germline V gene encodes CDR1 MGHRA and CDR2 YSYEKL. The CDR3 loop spans 16 amino acids. The ends were cut back, 1 base at V and 6 bases at J, with 19 bases in the middle. CDR3 coding DNA: TGCGCCAGCAGCCAAGGTAGAGGTAGAGGCCGTCGCGAGCAGTACTTC. This translates into CASSQGRGRGRREQYF.

The chain combines TRBV4-2 with TRBJ2-3, with a possible D match to TRBD2 (6 bases). Germline V gene sequence: CDR1 LGHNA, CDR2 YNFKEQ. V was pared by 4 bases and J by 2 bases, with 19 bases between. CDR3 length: 17 amino acids. In nucleotides, the CDR3 is TGTGCCAGCAGCCCCTCTTCTTTTAGCGGTCTCACAGATACGCAGTATTTT. This translates into CASSPSSFSGLTDTQYF.

This chain connects TRBV9 to TRBJ2-5; D unclear. V was shortened by 0 bases and J by 6 bases, with 9 bases between the two germline ends. In germline, CDR1 is SGDLS, CDR2 YYNGEE. The CDR3 sequence is 13 residues long. In DNA form, the CDR3 reads TGTGCCAGCAGCGTAGATAGCAGCCAGACCCAGTACTTC. It is translated as CASSVDSSQTQYF.

The J gene is TRBJ2-7, the V gene TRBV15; 10 nucleotides agree with TRBD2. Germline V CDR1 and CDR2: LNHNV, YYDKDF (reference sequence). V lost 4 bases, J lost 5 bases, and 14 bases stayed unmatched. The CDR3 has 17 residues. The CDR3 here is CATSKALGLAGGDEQYF. DNA for the CDR3: TGTGCCACCAGCAAGGCGTTGGGGTTAGCGGGAGGAGACGAGCAGTACTTC.

CDR3 sequence reads: CAWSVKLAVKNTEAFF. The CDR3 coding sequence is TGTGCCTGGAGTGTAAAACTGGCGGTGAAGAACACTGAAGCTTTCTTT. The chain combines TRBV30 with TRBJ1-1; no clear D. This CDR3 has 16 amino acids. Germline V CDR1 and CDR2: GTSNPN, SVGIG (reference sequence). V was pared by 0 bases and J by 1 base, with 15 bases between.

V gene TRBV25-1 combines with J gene TRBJ2-3; D is possibly TRBD2 (5 bases). The germline gives CDR1 MGHDK, CDR2 SYGVNS. Trimming cost V 3 bases and J 2 bases, with 12 bases left between them. The CDR3 contains 15 residues. The CDR3 protein is CASSDESGPTDTQYF. The CDR3 DNA follows: TGTGCCAGCAGTGATGAGAGCGGCCCCACAGATACGCAGTATTTT.

This chain connects TRBV12-2 to TRBJ1-5; the DNA was not compared with TRBD1, the D call given in the table. TRBV12-2 is given as a pseudogene. The CDR3 contains 15 residues. In DNA form, the CDR3 reads TGTGCAAGTCGCTTGAAACAGGCGGAAGATCAGCCCCAGCATTTT. Translating it yields CASRLKQAEDQPQHF.

The rearrangement joins TRBV7-6 to TRBJ2-1; 10 bases are a match to TRBD2. CDR1 SGHVS and CDR2 FNYEAQ come from the germline V gene. The CDR3 is 15 amino acids. V was pared by 5 bases and J by 10 bases, with 11 bases of the junction left unmatched. The CDR3 sequence is CASSPRAGGGREQFF. As DNA, the CDR3 is TGTGCCAGCAGCCCTAGAGCGGGAGGGGGGCGGGAGCAGTTCTTC.